This entry features one TCR beta chain sequence. PCR used 60 Vbeta primers and 13 Jbeta primers. The data were produced by immunoSEQ multiplex PCR, yet TCRdb's version contains in-frame clones alone and is incomplete. The sample carries 60,000 to 75,000 clones, roughly three quarters recorded once. The record originates from a study of cytomegalovirus exposure and HLA in healthy donors. Germline CDR1 reads SQVTM; CDR2 reads ANQGSEA. This CDR3 spans 19 amino acids. V gave up 7 bases and J gave up 3 bases; unmatched junction bases: 19. Sequencing was done on a sample of PBMCs. The V call is TRBV29-1, the J call TRBJ2-5, with 14 bases fitting TRBD2. This receptor was obtained from a woman between 25 and 40 years old in good health and CMV-seronegative. In nucleotides, the CDR3 is TGCAGCGCACAGGGACTAGCGGGGGCCCCGGGTTATATAGAAGAGACCCAGTACTTC. Its protein is CSAQGLAGAPGYIEETQYF.